This T cell receptor beta chain was identified in a study of OX40 agonist ivuxolimab in advanced cancers. Study-wide findings and caveats: Both blood CD4+ and CD8+ T cells showed clonal growth by week 6 at 0.1 to 3.0 mg/kg. In CD8+ T cells, expanded clones were on average more numerous than in CD4+. At 0.1-3.0 mg/kg, partial responders had clonal expansion among the lowest observed.

As for this clone: Its antigen is unknown.

This table comes from immunoSEQ multiplex PCR, and its TCRdb copy is limited to in-frame clones, with some not included. Of more than 55,000 clones listed, roughly 82% are singletons. Systemic immunosuppression or autoimmune disease history was grounds to exclude patients. Trimming took 4 bases from V and 7 from J, leaving 23 bases between them. The CDR3 extends over 17 amino acids. Per germline, CDR1 WNHNN and CDR2 SYGVQD (reference sequence). The source was CD4+ or CD8+ T cells sorted from blood, collected in a trial of the OX40 agonist ivuxolimab. This sequence joins TRBV10-1 and TRBJ2-1; D tentatively reads TRBD1 or TRBD2 (5 bases each). This receptor was taken from an adult with an advanced solid tumor such as melanoma, head and neck, liver or kidney cancer. The CDR3 protein is CASSGEGWPGTLNEQFF. The DNA for the CDR3 is TGCGCCAGCAGTGGCGAGGGTTGGCCCGGGACCCTTAATGAGCAGTTCTTC.